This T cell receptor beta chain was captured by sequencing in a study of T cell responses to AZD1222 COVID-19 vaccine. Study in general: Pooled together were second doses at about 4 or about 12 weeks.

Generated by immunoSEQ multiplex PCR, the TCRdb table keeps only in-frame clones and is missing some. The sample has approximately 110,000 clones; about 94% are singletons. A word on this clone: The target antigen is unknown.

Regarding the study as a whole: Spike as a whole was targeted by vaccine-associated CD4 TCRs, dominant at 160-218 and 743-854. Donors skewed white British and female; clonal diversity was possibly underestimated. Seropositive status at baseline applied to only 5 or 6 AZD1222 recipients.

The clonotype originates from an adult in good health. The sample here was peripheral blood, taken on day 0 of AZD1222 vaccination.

CDR3 bases: TGTGCCTCGTCTTTTGGCGGGGTTTCCTACGAGCAGTACTTC. Encoded protein: CASSFGGVSYEQYF. The J gene is TRBJ2-7, the V gene TRBV19; tentatively, D is TRBD2 (6 bases). The CDR3 has 14 amino acids. Germline lookup yields CDR1 LNHDA and CDR2 SQIVND (reference sequence). Trimming pared 11 bases from V and 1 base from J, leaving 18 bases between.